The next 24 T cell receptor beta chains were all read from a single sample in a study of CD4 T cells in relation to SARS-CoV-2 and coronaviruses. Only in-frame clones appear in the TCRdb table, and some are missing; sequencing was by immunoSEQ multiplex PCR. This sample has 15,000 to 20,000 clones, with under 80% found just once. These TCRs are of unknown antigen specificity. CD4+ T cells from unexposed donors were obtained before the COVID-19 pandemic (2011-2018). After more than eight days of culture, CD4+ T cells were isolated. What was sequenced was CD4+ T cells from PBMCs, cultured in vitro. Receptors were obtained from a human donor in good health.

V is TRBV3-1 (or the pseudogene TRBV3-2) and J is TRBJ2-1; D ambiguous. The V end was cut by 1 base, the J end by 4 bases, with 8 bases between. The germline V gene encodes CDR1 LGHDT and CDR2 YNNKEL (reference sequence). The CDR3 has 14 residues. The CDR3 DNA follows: TGTGCCAGCAGCCAAGCTCAGGATTACAATGAGCAGTTCTTC. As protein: CASSQAQDYNEQFF.

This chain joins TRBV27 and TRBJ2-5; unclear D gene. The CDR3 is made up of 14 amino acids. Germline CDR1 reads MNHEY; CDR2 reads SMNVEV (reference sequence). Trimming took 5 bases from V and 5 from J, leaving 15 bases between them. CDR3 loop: CASSPRVAWETQYF. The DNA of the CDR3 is TGTGCCAGCAGTCCCCGAGTGGCCTGGGAGACCCAGTACTTC.

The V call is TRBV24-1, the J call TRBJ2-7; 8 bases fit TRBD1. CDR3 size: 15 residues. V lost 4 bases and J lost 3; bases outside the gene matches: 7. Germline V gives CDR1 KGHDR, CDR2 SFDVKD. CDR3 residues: CATSETGTGFYEQYF. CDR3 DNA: TGTGCCACCAGTGAGACCGGGACAGGATTCTACGAGCAGTACTTC.

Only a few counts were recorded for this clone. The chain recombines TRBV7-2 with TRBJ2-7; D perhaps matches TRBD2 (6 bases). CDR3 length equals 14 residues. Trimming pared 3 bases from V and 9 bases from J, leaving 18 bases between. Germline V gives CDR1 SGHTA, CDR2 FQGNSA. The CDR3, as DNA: TGTGCCAGCAGCTTTAAGGGAGGCGCTACGGGGCAGTACTTC. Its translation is CASSFKGGATGQYF.

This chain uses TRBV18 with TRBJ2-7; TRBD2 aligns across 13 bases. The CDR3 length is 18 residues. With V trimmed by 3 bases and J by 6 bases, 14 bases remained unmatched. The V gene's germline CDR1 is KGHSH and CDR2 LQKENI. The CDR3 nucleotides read TGTGCCAGCTCACCTCGGAGGACTAGCGGGAGCTCGGGGCGCGAGCAGTACTTC. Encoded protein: CASSPRRTSGSSGREQYF.

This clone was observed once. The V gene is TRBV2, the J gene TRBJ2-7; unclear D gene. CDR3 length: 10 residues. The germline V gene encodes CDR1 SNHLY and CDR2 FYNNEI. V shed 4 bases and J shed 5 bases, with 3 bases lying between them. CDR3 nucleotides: TGTGCCAGCAGTGTCCACGAGCAGTACTTC. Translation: CASSVHEQYF.

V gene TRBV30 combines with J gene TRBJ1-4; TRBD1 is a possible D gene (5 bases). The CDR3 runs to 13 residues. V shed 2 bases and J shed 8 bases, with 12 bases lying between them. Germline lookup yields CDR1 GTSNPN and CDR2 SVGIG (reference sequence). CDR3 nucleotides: TGTGCCTGGAGTATGGGGGTGGGGGAAAAACTGTTTTTT. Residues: CAWSMGVGEKLFF.

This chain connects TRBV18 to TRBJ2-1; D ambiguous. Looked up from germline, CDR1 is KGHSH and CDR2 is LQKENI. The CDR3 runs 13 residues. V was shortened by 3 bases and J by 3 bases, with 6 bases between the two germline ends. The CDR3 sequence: CASSPGSYNEQFF. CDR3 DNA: TGTGCCAGCTCACCGGGAAGCTACAATGAGCAGTTCTTC.

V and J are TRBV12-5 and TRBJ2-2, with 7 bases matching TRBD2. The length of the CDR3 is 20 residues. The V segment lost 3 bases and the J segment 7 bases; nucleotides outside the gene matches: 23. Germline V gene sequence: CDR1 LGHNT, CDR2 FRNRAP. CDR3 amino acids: CASGLVNPGTTIRRGGELFF. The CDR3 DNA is TGTGCTAGTGGTTTAGTCAACCCCGGGACTACCATCAGGAGGGGCGGGGAGCTGTTTTTT.

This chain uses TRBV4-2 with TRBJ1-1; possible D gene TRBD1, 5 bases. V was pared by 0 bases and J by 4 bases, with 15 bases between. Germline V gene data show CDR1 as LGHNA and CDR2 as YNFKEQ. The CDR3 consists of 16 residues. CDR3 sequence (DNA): TGTGCCAGCAGCCAAGAAGGCTCGGGGGTCGGCACTGAAGCTTTCTTT. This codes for CASSQEGSGVGTEAFF.

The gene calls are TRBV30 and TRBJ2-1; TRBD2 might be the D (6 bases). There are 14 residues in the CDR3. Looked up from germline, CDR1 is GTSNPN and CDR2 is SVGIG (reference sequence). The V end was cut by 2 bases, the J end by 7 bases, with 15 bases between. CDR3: CAWSIEGRRNEQFF. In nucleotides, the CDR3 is TGTGCCTGGAGTATTGAAGGGAGGCGGAATGAGCAGTTCTTC.

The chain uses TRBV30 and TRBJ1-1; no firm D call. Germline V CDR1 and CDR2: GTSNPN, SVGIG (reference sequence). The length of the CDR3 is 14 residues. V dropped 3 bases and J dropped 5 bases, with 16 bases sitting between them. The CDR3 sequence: CAWSAILGRTEAFF. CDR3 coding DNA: TGTGCCTGGAGCGCCATACTTGGGAGGACTGAAGCTTTCTTT.

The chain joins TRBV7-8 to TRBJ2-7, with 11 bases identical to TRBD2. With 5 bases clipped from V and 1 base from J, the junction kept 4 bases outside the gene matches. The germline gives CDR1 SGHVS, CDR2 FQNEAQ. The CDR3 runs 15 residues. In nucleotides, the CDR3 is TGTGCCAGCAGCCAAACTAGCGGGAGTTCCTACGAGCAGTACTTC. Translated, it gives CASSQTSGSSYEQYF.

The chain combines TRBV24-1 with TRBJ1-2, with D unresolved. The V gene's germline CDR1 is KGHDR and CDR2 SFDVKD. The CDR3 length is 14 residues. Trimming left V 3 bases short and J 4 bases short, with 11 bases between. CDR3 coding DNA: TGTGCCACCAGTGATAGGACGGCGAGCTATGGCTACACCTTC. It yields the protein CATSDRTASYGYTF.

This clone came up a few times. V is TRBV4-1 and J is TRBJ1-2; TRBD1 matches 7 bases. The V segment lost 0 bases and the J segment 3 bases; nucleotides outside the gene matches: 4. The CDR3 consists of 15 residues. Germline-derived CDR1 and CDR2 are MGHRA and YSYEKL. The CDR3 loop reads CASSQERQGYYGYTF. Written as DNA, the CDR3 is TGCGCCAGCAGCCAAGAGAGACAGGGTTACTATGGCTACACCTTC.

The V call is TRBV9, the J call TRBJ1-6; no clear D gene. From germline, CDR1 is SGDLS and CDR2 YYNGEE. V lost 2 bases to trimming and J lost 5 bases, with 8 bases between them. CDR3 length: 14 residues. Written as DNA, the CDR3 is TGTGCCAGCAGCGTCGGACCAAATAATTCACCCCTCCACTTT. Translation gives CASSVGPNNSPLHF.

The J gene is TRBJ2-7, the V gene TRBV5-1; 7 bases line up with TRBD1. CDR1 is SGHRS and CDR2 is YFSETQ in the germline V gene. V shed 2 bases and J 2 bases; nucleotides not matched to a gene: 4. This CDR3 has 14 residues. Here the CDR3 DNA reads TGCGCCAGCAGCTTACCGGACAGGCCCTACGAGCAGTACTTC. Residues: CASSLPDRPYEQYF.

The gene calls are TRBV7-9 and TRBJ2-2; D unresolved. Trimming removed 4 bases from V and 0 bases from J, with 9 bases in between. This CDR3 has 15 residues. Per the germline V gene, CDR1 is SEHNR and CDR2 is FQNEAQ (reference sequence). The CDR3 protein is CASSSISANTGELFF. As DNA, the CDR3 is TGTGCCAGCAGCTCCATCTCGGCGAACACCGGGGAGCTGTTTTTT.

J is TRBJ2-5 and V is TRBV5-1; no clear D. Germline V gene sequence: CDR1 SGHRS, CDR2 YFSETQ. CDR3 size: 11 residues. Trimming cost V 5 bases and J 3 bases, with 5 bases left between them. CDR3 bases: TGCGCCAGCAGGGTTGAAGAGACCCAGTACTTC. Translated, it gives CASRVEETQYF.

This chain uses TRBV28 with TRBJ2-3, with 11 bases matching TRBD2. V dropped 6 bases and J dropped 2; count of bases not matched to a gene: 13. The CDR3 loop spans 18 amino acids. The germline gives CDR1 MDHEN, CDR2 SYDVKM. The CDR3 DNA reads TGTGCCAGCAGCGGCGGGACTAGCGGAGTGCGGCTCACAGATACGCAGTATTTT. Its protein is CASSGGTSGVRLTDTQYF. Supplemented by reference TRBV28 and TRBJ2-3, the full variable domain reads DVKVTQSSRYLVKRTGEKVFLECVQDMDHENMFWYRQDPGLGLRLIYFSYDVKMKEKGDIPEGYSVSREKKERFSLILESASTNQTSMYLCASSGGTSGVRLTDTQYFGPGTRLTVL.

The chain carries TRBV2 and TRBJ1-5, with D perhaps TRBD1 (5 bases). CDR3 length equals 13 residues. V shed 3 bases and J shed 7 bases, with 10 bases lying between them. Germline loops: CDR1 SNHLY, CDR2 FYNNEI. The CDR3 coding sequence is TGTGCCAGCAGTGAGGCAGGGTACCAGCCCCAGCATTTT. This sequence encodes CASSEAGYQPQHF.

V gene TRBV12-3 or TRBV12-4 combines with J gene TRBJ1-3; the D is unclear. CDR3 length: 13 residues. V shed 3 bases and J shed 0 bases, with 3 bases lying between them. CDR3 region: CASSFSSGNTIYF. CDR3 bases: TGTGCCAGCAGTTTTAGCTCTGGAAACACCATATATTTT.

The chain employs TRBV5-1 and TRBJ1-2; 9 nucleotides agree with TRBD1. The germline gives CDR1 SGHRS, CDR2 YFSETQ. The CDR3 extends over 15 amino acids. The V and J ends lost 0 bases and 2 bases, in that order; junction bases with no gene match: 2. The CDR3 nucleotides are TGCGCCAGCAGCTTGGGCACAGGGGGCAACTATGGCTACACCTTC. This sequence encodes CASSLGTGGNYGYTF. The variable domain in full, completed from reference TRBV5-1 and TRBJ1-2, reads KAGVTQTPRYLIKTRGQQVTLSCSPISGHRSVSWYQQTPGQGLQFLFEYFSETQRNKGNFPGRFSGRQFSNSRSEMNVSTLELGDSALYLCASSLGTGGNYGYTFGSGTRLTVV.

The CDR3 spells CASSRDVQIKDTQYF. CDR3 DNA sequence: TGTGCCAGCTCCCGGGACGTCCAAATTAAAGATACGCAGTATTTT. The V and J genes are TRBV13 and TRBJ2-3; tentatively, D is TRBD1 or TRBD2 (5 bases each). Germline CDR1 reads PRHDT; CDR2 reads FYEKMQ (reference sequence). Trimming removed 8 bases from V and 5 bases from J, with 20 bases in between. The CDR3 has 15 residues.